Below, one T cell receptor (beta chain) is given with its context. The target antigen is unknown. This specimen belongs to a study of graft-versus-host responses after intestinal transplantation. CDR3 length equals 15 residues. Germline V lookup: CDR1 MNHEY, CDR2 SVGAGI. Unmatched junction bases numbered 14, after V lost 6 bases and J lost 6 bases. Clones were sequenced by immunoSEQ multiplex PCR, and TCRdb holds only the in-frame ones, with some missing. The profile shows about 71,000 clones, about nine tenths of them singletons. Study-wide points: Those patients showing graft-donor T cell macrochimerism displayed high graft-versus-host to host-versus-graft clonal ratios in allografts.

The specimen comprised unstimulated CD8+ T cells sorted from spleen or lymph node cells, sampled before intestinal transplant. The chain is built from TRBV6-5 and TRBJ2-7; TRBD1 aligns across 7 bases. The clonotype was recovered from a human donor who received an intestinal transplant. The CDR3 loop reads CASSPNVGGSSEQYF. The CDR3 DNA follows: TGTGCCAGCAGCCCCAATGTAGGGGGCTCAAGCGAGCAGTACTTC.